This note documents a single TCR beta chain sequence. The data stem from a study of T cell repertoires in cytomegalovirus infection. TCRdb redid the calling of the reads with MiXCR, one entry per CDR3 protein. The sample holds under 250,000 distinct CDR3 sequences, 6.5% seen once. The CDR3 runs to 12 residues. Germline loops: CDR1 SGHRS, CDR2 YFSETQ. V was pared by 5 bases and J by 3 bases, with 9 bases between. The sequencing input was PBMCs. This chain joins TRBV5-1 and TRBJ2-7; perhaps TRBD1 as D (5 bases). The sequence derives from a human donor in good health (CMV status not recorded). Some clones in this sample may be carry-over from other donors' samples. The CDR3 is CASRLDNYEQYF. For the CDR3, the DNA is TGCGCCAGCAGACTGGACAACTACGAGCAGTACTTC.